The next 13 T cell receptor beta chains were all read from a single sample in a study of T cells in tumors after PD-1 blockade. Data came from immunoSEQ multiplex PCR; TCRdb stores just in-frame clones and leaves some out. The sample consists of just under 20,000 clones, roughly 80% of them appearing once. Sequences were derived from PBMCs, sampled after anti-PD-1 therapy. Every receptor here comes from a human donor with advanced basal cell or squamous cell carcinoma (not recorded which).

This chain connects TRBV7-3 to TRBJ2-3; 9 nucleotides align to TRBD2. Germline-derived CDR1 and CDR2 are SGHTA and FQGTGA. The CDR3 is 15 amino acids. J lost 4 bases, V lost 5 bases, and 7 bases had no gene match. The chain's CDR3 is CASSLRGGLSDTQYF. CDR3 sequence (DNA): TGTGCCAGCAGCCTGCGGGGGGGCCTTTCAGATACGCAGTATTTT.

In nucleotides, the CDR3 is TGCGCCAGCAGCTTGGAGAAGGGTGGCTATGGCTACACCTTC. Its protein is CASSLEKGGYGYTF. The rearrangement uses TRBV5-1 and TRBJ1-2; no clear D. Trimming removed 0 bases from V and 4 bases from J, with 10 bases in between. The germline gives CDR1 SGHRS, CDR2 YFSETQ. CDR3 length: 14 residues.

The V gene is TRBV7-8, the J gene TRBJ2-5; no reliable D call. Looked up from germline, CDR1 is SGHVS and CDR2 is FQNEAQ. V was trimmed by 0 bases and J by 2 bases, leaving 10 bases between them. This CDR3 is 15 amino acids long. Written as DNA, the CDR3 is TGTGCCAGCAGCTTAGCATCAGCGAGACAAGAGACCCAGTACTTC. This codes for CASSLASARQETQYF.

The genes are TRBV6-5 and TRBJ2-5; the match to TRBD1 covers 8 bases. This CDR3 has 15 amino acids. The V and J ends lost 4 bases and 5 bases, in that order; junction bases with no gene match: 9. The germline CDR1 and CDR2 sequences are MNHEY and SVGAGI. DNA of the CDR3: TGTGCCAGCAGTTTCAACACAGGGGGGCGGGAGACCCAGTACTTC. It is translated as CASSFNTGGRETQYF.

This rearrangement joins TRBV5-6 to TRBJ1-6; D not certain. V lost 2 bases to trimming and J lost 2 bases, with 11 bases between them. The CDR3 runs to 16 residues. CDR1 and CDR2 from the germline V gene are SGHDT and YYEEEE. The chain's CDR3 is CASSLTPSTYNSPLHF. The CDR3 bases are TGTGCCAGCAGCTTAACGCCGAGCACCTATAATTCACCCCTCCACTTT.

The rearrangement joins TRBV24-1 to TRBJ2-3, with 10 bases identical to TRBD2. Per germline, CDR1 KGHDR and CDR2 SFDVKD. With 4 bases clipped from V and 0 bases from J, the junction kept 3 bases outside the gene matches. The CDR3 loop spans 16 amino acids. Here the CDR3 reads CATSETSGKSTDTQYF. As DNA, the CDR3 is TGTGCCACCAGTGAAACTAGCGGGAAGAGCACAGATACGCAGTATTTT.

The chain joins TRBV7-6 to TRBJ1-2; the D is unclear. Trimming left V 1 base short and J 2 bases short, with 8 bases between. Germline V gives CDR1 SGHVS, CDR2 FNYEAQ. The CDR3 extends over 14 amino acids. The CDR3 loop reads CASSLGVENYGYTF. CDR3 DNA: TGTGCCAGCAGCTTAGGGGTAGAAAACTATGGCTACACCTTC.

The chain couples TRBV5-6 to TRBJ2-3; TRBD2 matches at 11 bases. The germline CDR1 and CDR2 sequences are SGHDT and YYEEEE. Germline trimming cut 0 bases from V and 5 bases from J; bases unmatched to any gene: 8. This CDR3 contains 17 residues. In nucleotides, the CDR3 is TGTGCCAGCAGCTTGGGGACTAGCGGGTACGCGATAGATACGCAGTATTTT. This encodes CASSLGTSGYAIDTQYF.

The V call is TRBV25-1, the J call TRBJ2-1; perhaps TRBD1 as D (5 bases). Trimming cost V 6 bases and J 9 bases, with 12 bases left between them. Per the germline V gene, CDR1 is MGHDK and CDR2 is SYGVNS. There are 12 residues in the CDR3. The CDR3 bases are TGTGCCAGCAGACAGGACGGTATTGAGCAGTTCTTC. This gives the protein CASRQDGIEQFF.

V is TRBV7-8 and J is TRBJ1-1; D not resolved. V lost 2 bases to trimming and J lost 7 bases, with 11 bases between them. The CDR3 spans 13 residues. Germline V gene data show CDR1 as SGHVS and CDR2 as FQNEAQ. CDR3 amino acids: CASSLYRENEAFF. DNA of the CDR3: TGTGCCAGCAGCTTATACAGAGAAAATGAAGCTTTCTTT. Full variable domain (rest looked up from reference TRBV7-8 and TRBJ1-1): GAGVSQSPRYKVAKRGQDVALRCDPISGHVSLFWYQQALGQGPEFLTYFQNEAQLDKSGLPSDRFFAERPEGSVSTLKIQRTQQEDSAVYLCASSLYRENEAFFGQGTRLTVV.

The chain recombines TRBV7-3 with TRBJ2-6; the D call may be TRBD1 or TRBD2 (6 bases each). V was shortened by 4 bases and J by 0 bases, with 13 bases between the two germline ends. Looked up from germline, CDR1 is SGHTA and CDR2 is FQGTGA. The CDR3 covers 17 residues. The CDR3 is CASSSTGASSGANVLTF. The CDR3 nucleotides are TGTGCCAGCAGCTCCACGGGGGCGTCCTCTGGGGCCAACGTCCTGACTTTC.

The J gene is TRBJ1-2, the V gene TRBV28; TRBD1 matches at 7 bases. The CDR3 runs 14 residues. The trim removed 3 bases at V and 4 bases at J, leaving 5 bases unmatched. Germline V gene sequence: CDR1 MDHEN, CDR2 SYDVKM. The CDR3 nucleotides read TGTGCCAGCAGTTTCCTCGGACAGGCCTATGGCTACACCTTC. Translation: CASSFLGQAYGYTF.

V usage is TRBV5-4 and J usage is TRBJ2-1, with TRBD2 matching 9 bases. With 0 bases clipped from V and 5 bases from J, the junction kept 12 bases outside the gene matches. The CDR3 runs 18 residues. The germline gives CDR1 SGHNT, CDR2 YYREEE (reference sequence). This chain's CDR3 is CASSLELSGLAQNNEQFF. The CDR3 DNA reads as TGTGCCAGCAGCTTGGAATTATCAGGACTAGCGCAAAACAATGAGCAGTTCTTC.